What follows are 4 T cell receptor beta chains derived from one specimen sequenced in a study of beta chain features in type 1 diabetes. Study conclusions and caveats: All four CD4+ subsets of Type 1 diabetes patients contained TCRB CDR3s that were moderately but significantly shorter.

These receptors have no identified antigens. The study reverse transcribed the entire isolated RNA, so it sequenced expressed TCRB transcripts. Only in-frame clones appear in the TCRdb table, and some are missing; sequencing was by immunoSEQ multiplex PCR. The sample lists 600,000 or so clones; around 12% were seen once. The sequencing input was naive CD4+ T cells from blood. Every receptor here comes from a man aged 25 to 40 with type 1 diabetes.

This clone was counted between two and nine times. The chain carries TRBV7-3 and TRBJ2-5; perhaps TRBD1 as D (5 bases). This CDR3 is 13 amino acids long. The V gene lost 7 bases and the J gene lost 1 base, with 10 bases spanning the gap. CDR1 SGHTA and CDR2 FQGTGA come from the germline V gene. The CDR3 loop is CASTIGVQETQYF. As DNA, the CDR3 is TGTGCCAGCACAATAGGGGTCCAAGAGACCCAGTACTTC. Drawing the rest from reference TRBV7-3 and TRBJ2-5, the complete variable domain is GAGVSQTPSNKVTEKGKYVELRCDPISGHTALYWYRQSLGQGPEFLIYFQGTGAADDSGLPNDRFFAVRPEGSVSTLKIQRTERGDSAVYLCASTIGVQETQYFGPGTRLLVL.

This clone was counted a few times. This chain links TRBV7-9 with TRBJ1-5, with D hard to call. Trimming removed 1 base at V and 0 bases at J, with 7 bases between. Germline V lookup: CDR1 SEHNR, CDR2 FQNEAQ (reference sequence). The CDR3 is 15 amino acids. CDR3 in DNA: TGTGCCAGCAGCTTAGGGGTAAATAGCAATCAGCCCCAGCATTTT. Protein sequence: CASSLGVNSNQPQHF.

Only a few counts were recorded for this clone. V and J are TRBV7-7 and TRBJ2-5; D not certain. Trimming shortened V by 1 base and J by 7 bases, and 7 bases separated the two germline ends. The V gene's germline CDR1 is SSHAT and CDR2 FNYEAQ (reference sequence). This CDR3 is built from 12 residues. The CDR3 reads CASSLDDGTQYF. The CDR3 nucleotides read TGTGCCAGCAGCTTAGACGACGGGACCCAGTACTTC.

The sample holds a few counts of this clone. The rearrangement uses TRBV15 and TRBJ1-6; D is uncertain. This CDR3 spans 15 amino acids. CDR1 is LNHNV, CDR2 YYDKDF, per germline (reference sequence). The V end was cut by 0 bases, the J end by 10 bases, with 13 bases between. The CDR3 protein is CATSREATAISPLHF. The CDR3 DNA reads TGTGCCACCAGCAGAGAGGCCACAGCGATCTCACCCCTCCACTTT.